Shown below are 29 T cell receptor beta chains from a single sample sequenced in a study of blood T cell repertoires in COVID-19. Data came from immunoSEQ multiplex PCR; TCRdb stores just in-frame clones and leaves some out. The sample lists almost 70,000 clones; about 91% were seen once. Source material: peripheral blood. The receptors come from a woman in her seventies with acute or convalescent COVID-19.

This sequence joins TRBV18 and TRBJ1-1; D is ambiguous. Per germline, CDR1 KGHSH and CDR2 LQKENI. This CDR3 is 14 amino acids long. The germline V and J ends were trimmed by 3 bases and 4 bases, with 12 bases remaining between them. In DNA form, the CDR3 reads TGTGCCAGCTCACCGGTTGGCAGCGCCACTGAAGCTTTCTTT. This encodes CASSPVGSATEAFF.

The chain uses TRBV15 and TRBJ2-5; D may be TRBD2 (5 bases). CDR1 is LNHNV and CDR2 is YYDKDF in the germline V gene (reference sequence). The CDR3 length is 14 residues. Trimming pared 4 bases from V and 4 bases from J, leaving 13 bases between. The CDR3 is CATSTPSRGETQYF. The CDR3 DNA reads TGTGCCACCAGCACCCCCTCTCGGGGAGAGACCCAGTACTTC.

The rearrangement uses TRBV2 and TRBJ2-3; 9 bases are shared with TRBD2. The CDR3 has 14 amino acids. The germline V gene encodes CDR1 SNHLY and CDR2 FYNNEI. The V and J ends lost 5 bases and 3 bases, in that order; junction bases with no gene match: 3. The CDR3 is CASSFTSGTDTQYF. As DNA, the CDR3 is TGTGCCAGCAGTTTTACTAGCGGGACAGATACGCAGTATTTT.

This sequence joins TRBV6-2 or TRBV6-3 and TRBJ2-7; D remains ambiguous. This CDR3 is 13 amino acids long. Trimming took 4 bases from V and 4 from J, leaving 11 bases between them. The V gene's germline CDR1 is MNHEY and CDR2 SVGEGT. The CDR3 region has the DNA TGTGCCAGCAGTTTTCCAGGCAGGTACGAGCAGTACTTC. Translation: CASSFPGRYEQYF.

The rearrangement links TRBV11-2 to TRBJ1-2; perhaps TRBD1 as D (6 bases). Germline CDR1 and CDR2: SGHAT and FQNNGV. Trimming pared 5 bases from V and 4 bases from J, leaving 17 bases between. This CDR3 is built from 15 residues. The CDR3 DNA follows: TGTGCCAGCAGCCCCGACAGGTCTCGTCCCTATGGCTACACCTTC. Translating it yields CASSPDRSRPYGYTF.

CDR3 in DNA: TGTGCCAGCAGTCCCTCGGCCCTTTTCCAGGGATCCAATGAGCAGTTCTTC. This encodes CASSPSALFQGSNEQFF. The chain links TRBV27 to TRBJ2-1; a possible D gene is TRBD1 (5 bases). With 5 bases removed from V and 6 bases from J, the gap between germline ends came to 23 bases. The CDR3 is 17 residues long. Germline assignment: CDR1 MNHEY and CDR2 SMNVEV (reference sequence).

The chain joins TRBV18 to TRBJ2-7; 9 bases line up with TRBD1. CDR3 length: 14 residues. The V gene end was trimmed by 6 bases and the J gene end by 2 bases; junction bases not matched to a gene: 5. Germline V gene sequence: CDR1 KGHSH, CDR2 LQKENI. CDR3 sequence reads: CASSTGTGTYEQYF. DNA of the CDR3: TGTGCCAGCTCCACCGGGACAGGGACCTACGAGCAGTACTTC.

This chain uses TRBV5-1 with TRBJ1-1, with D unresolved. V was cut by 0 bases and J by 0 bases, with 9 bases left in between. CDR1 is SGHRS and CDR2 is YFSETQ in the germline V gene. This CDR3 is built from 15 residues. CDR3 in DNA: TGCGCCAGCAGCTTGGGCGGGGAACTGAACACTGAAGCTTTCTTT. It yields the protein CASSLGGELNTEAFF.

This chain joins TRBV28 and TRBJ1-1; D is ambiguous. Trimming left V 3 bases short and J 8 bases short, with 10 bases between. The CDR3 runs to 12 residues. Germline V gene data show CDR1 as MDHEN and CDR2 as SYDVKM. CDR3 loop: CASSLADEEAFF. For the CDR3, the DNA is TGTGCCAGCAGTTTGGCGGATGAGGAAGCTTTCTTT.

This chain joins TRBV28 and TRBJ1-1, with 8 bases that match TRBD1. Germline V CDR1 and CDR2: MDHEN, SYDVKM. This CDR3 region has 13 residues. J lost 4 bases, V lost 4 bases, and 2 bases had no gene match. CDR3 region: CASSSTGGTEAFF. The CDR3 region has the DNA TGTGCCAGCAGTTCTACAGGGGGCACTGAAGCTTTCTTT.

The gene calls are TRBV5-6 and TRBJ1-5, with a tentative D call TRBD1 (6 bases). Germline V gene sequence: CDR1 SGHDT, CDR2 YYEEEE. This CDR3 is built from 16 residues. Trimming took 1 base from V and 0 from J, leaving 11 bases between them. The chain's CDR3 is CASSLYGQYSNQPQHF. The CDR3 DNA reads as TGTGCCAGCAGCTTGTATGGACAGTATAGCAATCAGCCCCAGCATTTT.

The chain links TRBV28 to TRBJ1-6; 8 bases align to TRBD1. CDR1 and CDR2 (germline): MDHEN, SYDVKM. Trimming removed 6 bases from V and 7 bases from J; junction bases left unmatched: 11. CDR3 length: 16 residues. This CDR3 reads CASRIRTGTANSPLHF. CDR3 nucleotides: TGTGCCAGCAGAATTAGGACAGGGACGGCGAATTCACCCCTCCACTTT.

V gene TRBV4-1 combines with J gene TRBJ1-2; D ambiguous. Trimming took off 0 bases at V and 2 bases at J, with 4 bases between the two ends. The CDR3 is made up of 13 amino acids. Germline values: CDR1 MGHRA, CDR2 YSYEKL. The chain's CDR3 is CASSQERNYGYTF. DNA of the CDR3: TGCGCCAGCAGCCAAGAACGGAACTATGGCTACACCTTC.

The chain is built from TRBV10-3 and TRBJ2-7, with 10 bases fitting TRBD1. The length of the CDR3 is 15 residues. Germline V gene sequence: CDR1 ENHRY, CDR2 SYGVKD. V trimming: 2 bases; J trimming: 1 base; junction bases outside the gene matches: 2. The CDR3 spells CAISERTGGSYEQYF. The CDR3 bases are TGTGCCATCAGTGAGCGGACAGGGGGATCCTACGAGCAGTACTTC.

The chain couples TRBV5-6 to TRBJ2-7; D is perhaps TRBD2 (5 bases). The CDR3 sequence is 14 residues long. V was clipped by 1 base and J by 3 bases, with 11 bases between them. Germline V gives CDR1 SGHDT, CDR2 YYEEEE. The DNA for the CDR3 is TGTGCCAGCAGCTTGTTGGACGGGGTCTACGAGCAGTACTTC. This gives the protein CASSLLDGVYEQYF.

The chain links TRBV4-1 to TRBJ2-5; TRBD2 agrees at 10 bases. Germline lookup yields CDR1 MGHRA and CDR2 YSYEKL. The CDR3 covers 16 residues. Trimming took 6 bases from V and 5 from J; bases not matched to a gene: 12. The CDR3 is CASSRLAGVRGETQYF. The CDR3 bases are TGCGCCAGCAGTAGGCTAGCGGGAGTGAGGGGTGAGACCCAGTACTTC.

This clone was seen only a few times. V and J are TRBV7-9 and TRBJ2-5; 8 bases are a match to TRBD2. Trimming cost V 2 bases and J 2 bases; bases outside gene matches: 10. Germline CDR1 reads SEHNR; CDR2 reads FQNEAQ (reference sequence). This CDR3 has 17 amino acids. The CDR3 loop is CASSLLGASGRQETQYF. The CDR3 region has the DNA TGTGCCAGCAGCTTATTGGGAGCTAGCGGGCGGCAAGAGACCCAGTACTTC.

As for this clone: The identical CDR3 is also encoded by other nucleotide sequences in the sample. CDR3 in amino acids: CASSQGGSSNQPQHF. CDR3 coding DNA: TGTGCCAGCAGCCAGGGAGGGTCCAGCAATCAGCCCCAGCATTTT. V is TRBV28 and J is TRBJ1-5; TRBD1 might be the D (5 bases). Per the germline V gene, CDR1 is MDHEN and CDR2 is SYDVKM. The CDR3 has 15 residues. Trimming shortened V by 6 bases and J by 1 base, and 13 bases separated the two germline ends.

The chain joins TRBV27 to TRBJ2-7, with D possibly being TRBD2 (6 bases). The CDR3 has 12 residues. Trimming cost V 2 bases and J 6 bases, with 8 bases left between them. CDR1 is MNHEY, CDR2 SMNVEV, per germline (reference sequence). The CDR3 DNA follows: TGTGCCAGCAGTTTAGGAGGGTCCGAGCAGTACTTC. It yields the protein CASSLGGSEQYF.

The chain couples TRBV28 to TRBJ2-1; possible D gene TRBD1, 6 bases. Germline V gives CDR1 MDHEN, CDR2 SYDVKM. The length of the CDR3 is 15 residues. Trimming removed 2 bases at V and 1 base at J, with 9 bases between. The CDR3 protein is CASSLGRGSYNEQFF. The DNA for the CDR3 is TGTGCCAGCAGTTTAGGCAGGGGTTCCTACAATGAGCAGTTCTTC.

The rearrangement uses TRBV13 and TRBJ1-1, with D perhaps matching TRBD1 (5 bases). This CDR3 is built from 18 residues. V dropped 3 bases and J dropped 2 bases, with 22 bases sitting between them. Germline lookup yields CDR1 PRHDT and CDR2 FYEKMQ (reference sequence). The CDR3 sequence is CASSLRPGTTGPNTEAFF. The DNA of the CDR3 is TGTGCCAGCAGCTTGCGGCCCGGAACAACAGGCCCCAACACTGAAGCTTTCTTT.

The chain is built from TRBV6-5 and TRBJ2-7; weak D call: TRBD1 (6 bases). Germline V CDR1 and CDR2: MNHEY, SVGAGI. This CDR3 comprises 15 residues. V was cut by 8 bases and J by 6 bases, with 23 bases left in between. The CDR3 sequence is CASGSVGGRLLEQYF. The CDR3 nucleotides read TGTGCCAGCGGTTCAGTAGGGGGACGCTTACTCGAGCAGTACTTC.

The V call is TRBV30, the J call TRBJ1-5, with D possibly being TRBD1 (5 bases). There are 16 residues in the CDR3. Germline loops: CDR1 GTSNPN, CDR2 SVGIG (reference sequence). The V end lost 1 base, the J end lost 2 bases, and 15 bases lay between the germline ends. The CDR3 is CAWSGKVGTGNQPQHF. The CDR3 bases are TGTGCCTGGAGTGGAAAGGTGGGGACTGGCAATCAGCCCCAGCATTTT.

The CDR3 here is CASSSRAPGLAGGGTYNEQFF. The CDR3 nucleotides read TGTGCCAGCAGTTCGCGGGCACCGGGACTAGCGGGAGGTGGAACCTACAATGAGCAGTTCTTC. This chain joins TRBV6-2 or TRBV6-3 and TRBJ2-1; TRBD2 matches 15 bases. This CDR3 has 21 amino acids. V shed 4 bases and J 2 bases; nucleotides not matched to a gene: 15. Germline assignment: CDR1 MNHEY and CDR2 SVGEGT.

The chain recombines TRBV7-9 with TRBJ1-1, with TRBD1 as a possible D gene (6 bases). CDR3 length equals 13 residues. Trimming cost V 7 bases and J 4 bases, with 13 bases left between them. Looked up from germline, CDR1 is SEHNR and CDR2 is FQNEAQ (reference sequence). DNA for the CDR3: TGTGCCAGCACCCCGGGGGGGGCCACTGAAGCTTTCTTT. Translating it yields CASTPGGATEAFF. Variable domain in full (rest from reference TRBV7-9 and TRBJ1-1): DTGVSQNPRHKITKRGQNVTFRCDPISEHNRLYWYRQTLGQGPEFLTYFQNEAQLEKSRLLSDRFSAERPKGSFSTLEIQRTEQGDSAMYLCASTPGGATEAFFGQGTRLTVV.

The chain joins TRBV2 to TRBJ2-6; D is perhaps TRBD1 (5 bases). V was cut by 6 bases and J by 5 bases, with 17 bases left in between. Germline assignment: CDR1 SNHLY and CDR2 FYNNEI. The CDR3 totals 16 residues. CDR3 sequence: CASRGRVARRANVLTF. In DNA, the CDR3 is TGTGCCAGCAGGGGCAGGGTGGCAAGAAGGGCCAACGTCCTGACTTTC.

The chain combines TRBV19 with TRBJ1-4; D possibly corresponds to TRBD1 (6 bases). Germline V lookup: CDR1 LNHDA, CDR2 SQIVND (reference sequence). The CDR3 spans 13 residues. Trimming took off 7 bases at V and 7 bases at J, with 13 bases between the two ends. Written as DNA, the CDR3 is TGTGCCAGTACCCTCCGGGGGGCTGAAAAACTGTTTTTT. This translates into CASTLRGAEKLFF. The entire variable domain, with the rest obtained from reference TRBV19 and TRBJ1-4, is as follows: DGGITQSPKYLFRKEGQNVTLSCEQNLNHDAMYWYRQDPGQGLRLIYYSQIVNDFQKGDIAEGYSVSREKKESFPLTVTSAQKNPTAFYLCASTLRGAEKLFFGSGTQLSVL.

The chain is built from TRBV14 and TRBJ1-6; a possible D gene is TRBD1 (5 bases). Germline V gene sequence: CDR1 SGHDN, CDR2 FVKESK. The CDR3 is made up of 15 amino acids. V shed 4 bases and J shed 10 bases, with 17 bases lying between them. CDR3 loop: CASSLLGRGRSPLHF. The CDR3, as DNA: TGTGCCAGCAGCCTTCTCGGACGGGGGAGGTCACCCCTCCACTTT.

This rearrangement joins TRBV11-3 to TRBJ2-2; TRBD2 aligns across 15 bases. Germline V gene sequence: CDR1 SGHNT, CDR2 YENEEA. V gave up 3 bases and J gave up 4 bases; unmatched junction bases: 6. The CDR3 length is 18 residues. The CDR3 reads CASSLGLAGGSGTGELFF. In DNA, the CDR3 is TGTGCCAGCAGCTTGGGACTAGCGGGAGGATCAGGCACCGGGGAGCTGTTTTTT. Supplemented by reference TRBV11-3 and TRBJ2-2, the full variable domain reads EAGVVQSPRYKIIEKKQPVAFWCNPISGHNTLYWYLQNLGQGPELLIRYENEEAVDDSQLPKDRFSAERLKGVDSTLKIQPAELGDSAVYLCASSLGLAGGSGTGELFFGEGSRLTVL.